This TCR beta chain originates from a study of blood T cell repertoires in COVID-19. As for the study in general: PBMCs, B-cell-depleted T cells, or T cells were the source of the cDNA or gDNA that made up the material.

The germline CDR1 and CDR2 sequences are MNHEY and SMNVEV (reference sequence). The CDR3 is made up of 14 amino acids. V was clipped by 6 bases and J by 2 bases; unmatched bases: 4. Authors' processing steps: From reference gene primer amplification, estimates of nucleated cell counts were derived. TCRdb's table, derived via immunoSEQ multiplex PCR, lists solely in-frame clones and lacks some. V and J calls and clone size come straight from that table; D and trimming were deduced from the DNA. The sample holds 110,000 or so clones, 85% seen once. The sequence came from a human donor in a cohort sampled during active COVID-19. The sequenced sample was peripheral blood. This chain joins TRBV27 and TRBJ2-7, with 10 bases aligning to TRBD2. The CDR3 nucleotides are TGTGCCAGCAGCGAGCGGGGGGGACCCTACGAGCAGTACTTC. It is translated as CASSERGGPYEQYF.